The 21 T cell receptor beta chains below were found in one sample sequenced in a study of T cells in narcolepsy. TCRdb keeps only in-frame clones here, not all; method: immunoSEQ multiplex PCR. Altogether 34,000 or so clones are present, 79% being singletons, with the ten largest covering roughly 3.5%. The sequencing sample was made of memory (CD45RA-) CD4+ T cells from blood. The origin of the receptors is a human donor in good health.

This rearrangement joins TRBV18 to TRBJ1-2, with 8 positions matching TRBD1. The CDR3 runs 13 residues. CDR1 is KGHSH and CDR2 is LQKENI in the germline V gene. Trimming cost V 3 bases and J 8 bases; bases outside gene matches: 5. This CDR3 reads CASSPGQGQGYTF. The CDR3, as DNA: TGTGCCAGCTCACCCGGACAGGGACAGGGCTACACCTTC.

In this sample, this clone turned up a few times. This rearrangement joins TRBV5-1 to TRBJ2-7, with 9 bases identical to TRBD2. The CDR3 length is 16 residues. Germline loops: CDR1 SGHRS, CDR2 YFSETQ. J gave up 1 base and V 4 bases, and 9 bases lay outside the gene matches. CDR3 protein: CASSPGGGERSYEQYF. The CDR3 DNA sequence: TGCGCCAGCAGCCCGGGCGGGGGGGAAAGGTCCTACGAGCAGTACTTC.

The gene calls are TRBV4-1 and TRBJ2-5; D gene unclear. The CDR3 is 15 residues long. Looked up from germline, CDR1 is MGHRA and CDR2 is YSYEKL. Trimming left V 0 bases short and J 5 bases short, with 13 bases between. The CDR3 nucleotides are TGCGCCAGCAGCCAAGAGACCTACGACCGGGAGACCCAGTACTTC. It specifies CASSQETYDRETQYF.

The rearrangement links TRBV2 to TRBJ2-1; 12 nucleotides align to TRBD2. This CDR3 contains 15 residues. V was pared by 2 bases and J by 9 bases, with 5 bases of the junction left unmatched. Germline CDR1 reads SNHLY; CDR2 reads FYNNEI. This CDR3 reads CASSETLAGGVEQFF. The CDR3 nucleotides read TGTGCCAGCAGTGAAACCCTAGCGGGAGGGGTTGAGCAGTTCTTC.

The CDR3 DNA reads TGTGCCACCAGCTGGGCGAGTGGTTCCTACAATGAGCAGTTCTTC. Amino acid sequence: CATSWASGSYNEQFF. This sequence joins TRBV15 and TRBJ2-1; D is uncertain. Germline values: CDR1 LNHNV, CDR2 YYDKDF (reference sequence). CDR3 length equals 15 residues. Trimming removed 5 bases from V and 1 base from J, with 12 bases in between.

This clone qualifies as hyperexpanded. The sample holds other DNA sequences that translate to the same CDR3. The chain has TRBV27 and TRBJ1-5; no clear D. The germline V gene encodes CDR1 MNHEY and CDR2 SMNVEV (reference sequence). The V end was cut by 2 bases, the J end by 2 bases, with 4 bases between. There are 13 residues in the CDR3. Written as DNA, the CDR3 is TGTGCCAGCAGTTTACGCGGCAATCAGCCCCAGCATTTT. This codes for CASSLRGNQPQHF.

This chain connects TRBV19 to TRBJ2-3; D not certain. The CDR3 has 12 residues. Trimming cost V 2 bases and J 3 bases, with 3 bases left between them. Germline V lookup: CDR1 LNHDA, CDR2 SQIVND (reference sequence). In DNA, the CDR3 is TGTGCCAGTAGTATACCGACAGATACGCAGTATTTT. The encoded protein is CASSIPTDTQYF.

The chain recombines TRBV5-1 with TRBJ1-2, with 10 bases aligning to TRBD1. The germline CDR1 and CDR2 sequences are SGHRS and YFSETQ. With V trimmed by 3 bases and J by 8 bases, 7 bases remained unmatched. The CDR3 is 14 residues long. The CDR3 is CASSSGTGVRGYTF. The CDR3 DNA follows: TGCGCCAGCAGCTCTGGGACAGGGGTGAGGGGCTACACCTTC.

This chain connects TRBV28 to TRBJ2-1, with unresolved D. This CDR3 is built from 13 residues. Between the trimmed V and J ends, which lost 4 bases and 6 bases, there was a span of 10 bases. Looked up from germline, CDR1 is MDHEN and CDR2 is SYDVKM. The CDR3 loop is CASSSTPFNEQFF. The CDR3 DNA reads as TGTGCCAGCAGTTCCACCCCCTTCAATGAGCAGTTCTTC.

The CDR3 is CASSLGAHEQYF. The CDR3, as DNA: TGTGCCAGCAGTTTAGGCGCTCACGAGCAGTACTTC. The chain has TRBV28 and TRBJ2-7; D ambiguous. Deletions cut 2 bases from V and 5 bases from J, with 7 bases between. The CDR3 length is 12 residues. Germline V lookup: CDR1 MDHEN, CDR2 SYDVKM. The full variable domain, rest sourced from reference TRBV28 and TRBJ2-7, is DVKVTQSSRYLVKRTGEKVFLECVQDMDHENMFWYRQDPGLGLRLIYFSYDVKMKEKGDIPEGYSVSREKKERFSLILESASTNQTSMYLCASSLGAHEQYFGPGTRLTVT.

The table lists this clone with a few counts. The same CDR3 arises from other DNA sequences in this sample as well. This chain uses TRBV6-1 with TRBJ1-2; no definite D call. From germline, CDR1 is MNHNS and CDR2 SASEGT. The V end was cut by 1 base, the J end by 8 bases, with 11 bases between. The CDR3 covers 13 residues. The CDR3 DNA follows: TGTGCCAGCAGTGAAGTTTATGGAGGGGGCTACACCTTC. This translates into CASSEVYGGGYTF.

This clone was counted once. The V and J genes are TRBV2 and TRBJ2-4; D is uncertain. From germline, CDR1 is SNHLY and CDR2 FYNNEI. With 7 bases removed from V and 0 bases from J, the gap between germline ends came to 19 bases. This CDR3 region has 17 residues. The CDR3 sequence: CASTTNVRLLAKNIQYF. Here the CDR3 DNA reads TGTGCCAGCACCACAAATGTCAGGCTTCTAGCCAAAAACATTCAGTACTTC.

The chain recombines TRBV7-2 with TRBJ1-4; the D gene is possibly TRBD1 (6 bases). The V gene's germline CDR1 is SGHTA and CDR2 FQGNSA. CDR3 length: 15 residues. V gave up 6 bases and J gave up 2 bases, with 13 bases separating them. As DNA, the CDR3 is TGTGCCAGCAGATCCACAGGGTCCACTAATGAAAAACTGTTTTTT. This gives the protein CASRSTGSTNEKLFF.

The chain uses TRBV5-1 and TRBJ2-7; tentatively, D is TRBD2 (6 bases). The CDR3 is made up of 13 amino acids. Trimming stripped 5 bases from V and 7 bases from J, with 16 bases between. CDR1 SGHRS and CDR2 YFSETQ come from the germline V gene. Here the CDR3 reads CASSEIAAGEQYF. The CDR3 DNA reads TGCGCCAGCAGTGAAATAGCGGCGGGGGAGCAGTACTTC.

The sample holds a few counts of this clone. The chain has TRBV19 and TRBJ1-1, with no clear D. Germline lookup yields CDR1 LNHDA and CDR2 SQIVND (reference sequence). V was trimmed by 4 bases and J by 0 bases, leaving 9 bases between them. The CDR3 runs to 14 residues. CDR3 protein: CASSRDQLNTEAFF. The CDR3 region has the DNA TGTGCCAGTAGTAGAGACCAGTTGAACACTGAAGCTTTCTTT.

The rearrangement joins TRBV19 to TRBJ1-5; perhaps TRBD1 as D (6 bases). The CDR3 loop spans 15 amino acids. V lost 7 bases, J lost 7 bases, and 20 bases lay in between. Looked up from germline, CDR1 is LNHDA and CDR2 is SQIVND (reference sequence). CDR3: CASTSWGGGGQPQHF. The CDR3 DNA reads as TGTGCCAGTACCTCATGGGGGGGCGGGGGGCAGCCCCAGCATTTT.

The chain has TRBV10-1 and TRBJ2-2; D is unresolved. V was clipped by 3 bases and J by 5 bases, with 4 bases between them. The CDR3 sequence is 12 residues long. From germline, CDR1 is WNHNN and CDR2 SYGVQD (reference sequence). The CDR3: CASSDQTGELFF. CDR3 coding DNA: TGCGCCAGCAGTGATCAGACCGGGGAGCTGTTTTTT.

CDR3 bases: TGCGCCAGCAGCCCCGCACGATCAGGGGTGGGAGACACTGAAGCTTTCTTT. This codes for CASSPARSGVGDTEAFF. The genes are TRBV5-1 and TRBJ1-1; maybe TRBD1 (6 bases). The CDR3 extends over 17 amino acids. Between the trimmed V and J ends, which lost 4 bases and 3 bases, there was a span of 22 bases. Germline V lookup: CDR1 SGHRS, CDR2 YFSETQ.

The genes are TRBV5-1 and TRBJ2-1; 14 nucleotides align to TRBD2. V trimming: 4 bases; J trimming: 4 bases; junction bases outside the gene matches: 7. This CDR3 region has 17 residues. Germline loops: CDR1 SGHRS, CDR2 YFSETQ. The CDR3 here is CASSITGLAGVYNEQFF. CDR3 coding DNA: TGCGCCAGCAGCATTACGGGACTAGCGGGAGTATACAATGAGCAGTTCTTC. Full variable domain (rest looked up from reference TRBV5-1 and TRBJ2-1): KAGVTQTPRYLIKTRGQQVTLSCSPISGHRSVSWYQQTPGQGLQFLFEYFSETQRNKGNFPGRFSGRQFSNSRSEMNVSTLELGDSALYLCASSITGLAGVYNEQFFGPGTRLTVL.

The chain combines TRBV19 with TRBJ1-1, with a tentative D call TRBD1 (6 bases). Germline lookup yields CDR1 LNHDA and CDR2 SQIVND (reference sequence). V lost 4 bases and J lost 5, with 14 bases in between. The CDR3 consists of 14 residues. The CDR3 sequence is CASSNWGLGTEAFF. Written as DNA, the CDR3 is TGTGCCAGTAGTAATTGGGGGCTTGGGACTGAAGCTTTCTTT.

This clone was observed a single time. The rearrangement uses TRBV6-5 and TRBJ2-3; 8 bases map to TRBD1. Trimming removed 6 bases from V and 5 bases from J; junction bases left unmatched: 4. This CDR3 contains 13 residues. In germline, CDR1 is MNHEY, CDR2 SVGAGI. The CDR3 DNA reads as TGTGCCAGCAGAACCACAGGGGGAGATACGCAGTATTTT. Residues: CASRTTGGDTQYF.